The 14 T cell receptor beta chains below all came from one sample that was sequenced in a study of Graves' ophthalmopathy and Graves' hyperthyroidism. Amplification of TCR beta CDR3 regions used RNA transcripts. First-round RT-PCR used HTBI primers; second-round multiplex PCR followed. TCRdb itself ran the multiplex PCR reads through MiXCR, one entry per CDR3 protein. Counted here are under 350,000 distinct CDR3 sequences, about 17% occurring once; the ten biggest clones make up approximately 13%. The specimen was peripheral blood. The receptor source for this set is an adult man with Graves' ophthalmopathy.

In its sample, this clonotype was seen many times. The rearrangement joins TRBV30 to TRBJ2-2; D may be TRBD2 (6 bases). Trimming left V 2 bases short and J 1 base short, with 8 bases between. The CDR3 is made up of 14 amino acids. From germline, CDR1 is GTSNPN and CDR2 SVGIG (reference sequence). CDR3 DNA: TGTGCCTGGAGTCCGGGACTGAACACCGGGGAGCTGTTTTTT. As protein: CAWSPGLNTGELFF.

This clonotype was recorded many times. The chain couples TRBV27 to TRBJ1-6; D is possibly TRBD1 (5 bases). The V gene's germline CDR1 is MNHEY and CDR2 SMNVEV (reference sequence). With 6 bases removed from V and 3 bases from J, the gap between germline ends came to 12 bases. CDR3 length: 15 residues. The CDR3 nucleotides read TGTGCCAGCAGCGTGGGGGTAGACTATAATTCACCCCTCCACTTT. Translated, it gives CASSVGVDYNSPLHF.

Many counts were recorded for this clonotype. Sequence at one end of the junction differs from germline and may be a read error. The CDR3 protein is CASSLGRGTEAFF. CDR3 bases: TGTGCCAGCAGCTTAGGTCGTGGCACTGAAGCTTTCTTT. The chain is built from TRBV5-1 and TRBJ1-1; D remains ambiguous. This CDR3 is built from 13 residues. Per germline, CDR1 SGHRS and CDR2 YFSETQ.

The sample holds many counts of this clonotype. CDR3 in DNA: TGTGCCAGCAGTGAAGTGTTATGGAATAGCAATCAGCCCCAGCATTTT. Its translation is CASSEVLWNSNQPQHF. The rearrangement links TRBV6-1 to TRBJ1-5, with no clear D. V gave up 1 base and J gave up 0 bases, with 10 bases separating them. The CDR3 has 16 residues. Germline-derived CDR1 and CDR2 are MNHNS and SASEGT.

This clonotype was counted at least ten times. V gene TRBV28 combines with J gene TRBJ2-2; D is uncertain. From germline, CDR1 is MDHEN and CDR2 SYDVKM. This CDR3 has 15 amino acids. V lost 4 bases and J 4 bases, leaving 13 bases between the germline ends. The CDR3 is CASSSPNRVTGELFF. For the CDR3, the DNA is TGTGCCAGCAGTTCGCCCAACAGAGTCACCGGGGAGCTGTTTTTT.

In this sample, this clonotype turned up many times. The genes are TRBV5-1 and TRBJ1-2; D may be TRBD1 (6 bases). Per the germline V gene, CDR1 is SGHRS and CDR2 is YFSETQ. The CDR3 is made up of 16 amino acids. With 0 bases removed from V and 3 bases from J, the gap between germline ends came to 15 bases. This chain's CDR3 is CASSLGEGGLDYGYTF. CDR3 bases: TGCGCCAGCAGCTTGGGAGAAGGGGGATTAGACTATGGCTACACCTTC.

As concerns this clonotype: At one boundary the junction diverges from the germline segment, which might be a read error. This chain connects TRBV2 to TRBJ1-2; TRBD1 aligns across 8 bases. CDR1 is SNHLY and CDR2 is FYNNEI in the germline V gene. The CDR3 sequence is 17 residues long. The CDR3 bases are TGTGCCAGCAGGGGGGGGGACAGGACAATATCTAACTATGGCTACAACTTC. Its translation is CASRGGDRTISNYGYNF.

About this clonotype itself: A much larger clone differs by one base, so this may be a read error. The chain is built from TRBV7-8 and TRBJ2-7, with a tentative D call TRBD1 (5 bases). Trimming pared 2 bases from V and 3 bases from J, leaving 8 bases between. Germline values: CDR1 SGHVS, CDR2 FQNEAQ. The CDR3 spans 13 residues. CDR3 protein: CASSLNQGYEQYF. The CDR3 DNA is TGTGCCAGCAGCTTAAATCAGGGCTACGAGCAGTACTTC.

This clonotype was seen repeatedly, ten times or more. The chain links TRBV29-1 to TRBJ1-4; D may be TRBD1 (6 bases). The CDR3 loop spans 12 amino acids. The germline CDR1 and CDR2 sequences are SQVTM and ANQGSEA. Between the trimmed V and J ends, which lost 7 bases and 8 bases, there was a span of 14 bases. CDR3 in amino acids: CSGGRGREKLFF. The CDR3 DNA reads TGCAGCGGAGGGCGGGGGCGGGAAAAACTGTTTTTT.

The chain carries TRBV12-3 or TRBV12-4 and TRBJ2-5; D call uncertain. This CDR3 region has 11 residues. Deletions cut 6 bases from V and 9 bases from J, with 11 bases between. The DNA of the CDR3 is TGTGCCAGCAGCCCCGATTGGGCCCAGTACTTC. Residues: CASSPDWAQYF.

The chain uses TRBV28 and TRBJ1-1; D is ambiguous. Trimming pared 6 bases from V and 5 bases from J, leaving 10 bases between. This CDR3 has 12 residues. The germline gives CDR1 MDHEN, CDR2 SYDVKM. CDR3 amino acids: CASRSVGTEAFF. The CDR3 coding sequence is TGTGCCAGCAGGTCGGTCGGGACTGAAGCTTTCTTT. Filled out from reference TRBV28 and TRBJ1-1, the complete variable domain reads DVKVTQSSRYLVKRTGEKVFLECVQDMDHENMFWYRQDPGLGLRLIYFSYDVKMKEKGDIPEGYSVSREKKERFSLILESASTNQTSMYLCASRSVGTEAFFGQGTRLTVV.

This clonotype was seen repeatedly, ten times or more. The V and J genes are TRBV20-1 and TRBJ2-7, with D unresolved. Trimming stripped 6 bases from V and 0 bases from J, with 15 bases between. The CDR3 length is 14 residues. CDR1 is DFQATT and CDR2 is SNEGSKA in the germline V gene (reference sequence). The CDR3 protein is CSASLTVGSYEQYF. CDR3 coding DNA: TGCAGTGCGTCTTTAACGGTCGGCTCCTACGAGCAGTACTTC.

In its sample, this clonotype was seen many times. The rearrangement uses TRBV6-5 and TRBJ2-7, with TRBD2 matching over 15 bases. Trimming cost V 7 bases and J 6 bases; bases outside gene matches: 13. CDR3 length: 17 amino acids. The germline CDR1 and CDR2 sequences are MNHEY and SVGAGI. CDR3 DNA sequence: TGTGCCAGCACCGGGACTAGCGGGGGGATAAGAGCAGGCGAGCAGTACTTC. Translation: CASTGTSGGIRAGEQYF.

This clonotype was seen ten or more times. V usage is TRBV28 and J usage is TRBJ1-6; D may be TRBD1 (6 bases). Looked up from germline, CDR1 is MDHEN and CDR2 is SYDVKM. Trimming took off 5 bases at V and 0 bases at J, with 14 bases between the two ends. The CDR3 has 17 residues. The CDR3 is CASSIRTATSYNSPLHF. As DNA, the CDR3 is TGTGCCAGCAGTATACGGACAGCCACCTCCTATAATTCACCCCTCCACTTT.